This TCR beta chain was recovered during a study of radiation and T cells in renal cell carcinoma. The V and J ends lost 6 bases and 7 bases, in that order; junction bases with no gene match: 9. The CDR3 spans 14 residues. Germline values: CDR1 SNHLY, CDR2 FYNNEI. Study findings and constraints: Baseline intratumoral clonotype presence is unknown without pretreatment biopsies.

As regards this clone: What it recognizes is unknown.

Only in-frame clones appear in the TCRdb table, and some are missing; sequencing was by immunoSEQ multiplex PCR. Among 150,000 to 200,000 clones listed, about 88% were seen once. Sample time point: blood 4 weeks post-SBRT, at nephrectomy. The treatment: 15 Gy SBRT to primary tumor, nephrectomy 4 weeks later. Nephrectomy followed 15 Gy stereotactic body radiation by 4 weeks. The gene calls are TRBV2 and TRBJ2-1; 7 bases map to TRBD1. The source material was blood, sampled from a patient whose treatment included radiotherapy and nephrectomy. The origin of this receptor is a woman between 45 and 65 years old with renal cell carcinoma. The CDR3 sequence: CASRADRERNEQFF. The CDR3 DNA sequence: TGTGCCAGCAGGGCAGACAGGGAACGGAATGAGCAGTTCTTC.